This record covers a single TCR beta chain. Its antigen is not known. The data stem from a study of cytomegalovirus exposure and HLA in healthy donors. General study findings and limits: Per published accounts, TCR beta sequences correctly predicted the HLA-A and HLA-B alleles of most subjects. Equally common other TCR beta chains were less clonally expanded than HLA-associated ones, a later analysis found.

PCR primers comprised 60 Vbeta and 13 Jbeta primers. Sequencing used immunoSEQ multiplex PCR; TCRdb keeps in-frame clones, though not all of them. The data hold roughly 100,000 clones, with around four fifths observed a single time. This sequence was found in a woman aged 40 to 50 in good health and CMV-seropositive. The sequencing input was PBMCs.

CDR3 region: CASSIALADQHPYEQYF. The CDR3, as DNA: TGTGCCAGTAGTATAGCCCTAGCGGACCAACATCCCTACGAGCAGTACTTC. This chain links TRBV19 with TRBJ2-7; 7 nucleotides align to TRBD2. The CDR3 consists of 17 residues. Losses at the gene ends were 1 base for V and 2 bases for J; bases not matched to a gene: 11. Germline CDR1 is LNHDA and CDR2 is SQIVND (reference sequence).